Below, 18 T cell receptor beta chains from the same sample are listed, as sequenced in a study of T cell changes during pregnancy in multiple sclerosis. The protocol was immunoSEQ multiplex PCR, while the TCRdb copy is restricted to in-frame clones and leaves out a portion. Of fewer than 85,000 clones in the sample, around 93% are singletons; the top ten hold roughly 2.5%. This material consisted of peripheral blood, taken in the second trimester of pregnancy. The receptor set was obtained from a female donor with multiple sclerosis, enrolled in a pregnancy study.

The J gene is TRBJ2-7, the V gene TRBV10-3, with 7 bases aligning to TRBD1. The CDR3 runs 11 residues. V shed 10 bases and J 4 bases; nucleotides not matched to a gene: 4. Per germline, CDR1 ENHRY and CDR2 SYGVKD. The CDR3 reads CATGQEYEQYF. In nucleotides, the CDR3 is TGTGCCACCGGACAGGAGTACGAGCAGTACTTC.

The V call is TRBV5-1, the J call TRBJ2-1, with D maybe TRBD2 (6 bases). CDR3 length equals 14 residues. CDR1 is SGHRS, CDR2 YFSETQ, per germline. Trimming cost V 0 bases and J 8 bases, with 12 bases left between them. CDR3: CASSLAGVRDEQFF. The CDR3 coding sequence is TGCGCCAGCAGCTTGGCGGGGGTTAGGGATGAGCAGTTCTTC.

The chain has TRBV18 and TRBJ1-5; maybe TRBD1 (5 bases). The V gene's germline CDR1 is KGHSH and CDR2 LQKENI. The CDR3 spans 15 residues. Trimming stripped 6 bases from V and 3 bases from J, with 15 bases between. CDR3 region: CASSPDISSNQPQHF. For the CDR3, the DNA is TGTGCCAGCTCTCCGGACATTTCTTCCAATCAGCCCCAGCATTTT.

The chain is built from TRBV5-6 and TRBJ1-6, with TRBD1 as a possible D gene (5 bases). V was shortened by 0 bases and J by 10 bases, with 14 bases between the two germline ends. From germline, CDR1 is SGHDT and CDR2 YYEEEE. There are 15 residues in the CDR3. CDR3 in DNA: TGTGCCAGCAGCTTGGTAACAGGCGGAATGTCACCCCTCCACTTT. Amino acid sequence: CASSLVTGGMSPLHF.

The rearrangement links TRBV4-1 to TRBJ1-4, with a tentative D call TRBD1 (6 bases). This CDR3 region has 17 residues. Germline values: CDR1 MGHRA, CDR2 YSYEKL. Trimming took 1 base from V and 8 from J, leaving 20 bases between them. The CDR3 bases are TGCGCCAGCAGCCAAGGGGTTGACAGGCAGGGCGGAGAAAAACTGTTTTTT. Its protein is CASSQGVDRQGGEKLFF.

The rearrangement links TRBV9 to TRBJ2-1; TRBD2 matches at 11 bases. CDR1 and CDR2 from the germline V gene are SGDLS and YYNGEE. The J segment lost 8 bases and the V segment lost 2 bases, leaving 6 bases of the junction unmatched. The CDR3 length is 15 residues. The CDR3 region is CASSVGTSGRDEQFF. The CDR3 DNA is TGTGCCAGCAGCGTCGGGACTAGCGGTCGGGATGAGCAGTTCTTC.

The chain carries TRBV5-1 and TRBJ2-3; TRBD2 aligns across 9 bases. Unmatched junction bases numbered 8, after V lost 0 bases and J lost 6 bases. The CDR3 is 16 residues long. From germline, CDR1 is SGHRS and CDR2 YFSETQ. The CDR3: CASSLGGGLAGDTQYF. CDR3 DNA: TGCGCCAGCAGCTTGGGCGGCGGCCTAGCGGGGGATACGCAGTATTTT.

The chain joins TRBV7-6 to TRBJ2-5; D perhaps matches TRBD2 (6 bases). V was clipped by 1 base and J by 5 bases, with 14 bases between them. CDR3 length equals 15 residues. Germline assignment: CDR1 SGHVS and CDR2 FNYEAQ. The CDR3 DNA is TGTGCCAGCAGCTTAGTTGGGACTGCTAGGGAGACCCAGTACTTC. The encoded protein is CASSLVGTARETQYF.

The V and J genes are TRBV27 and TRBJ2-1; TRBD2 is a possible D gene (5 bases). The CDR3 has 12 amino acids. CDR1 and CDR2 (germline): MNHEY, SMNVEV (reference sequence). V was pared by 6 bases and J by 9 bases, with 12 bases between. This CDR3 is CASSHLGVEQFF. CDR3 bases: TGTGCCAGCAGCCATTTGGGAGTTGAGCAGTTCTTC.

This clone showed up just once. The rearrangement links TRBV4-2 to TRBJ2-7; D remains ambiguous. Germline lookup yields CDR1 LGHNA and CDR2 YNFKEQ. V was pared by 0 bases and J by 4 bases, with 7 bases between. The CDR3 has 13 residues. CDR3 loop: CASSQDIEYEQYF. CDR3 nucleotide sequence: TGTGCCAGCAGCCAAGATATAGAGTACGAGCAGTACTTC.

This clone has only one observation. The chain joins TRBV6-5 to TRBJ2-5, with D perhaps TRBD2 (6 bases). Germline V gene lookup returns CDR1 MNHEY and CDR2 SVGAGI. Between the trimmed V and J ends, which lost 6 bases and 5 bases, there was a span of 16 bases. CDR3 length equals 14 residues. The DNA for the CDR3 is TGTGCCAGCAGAAAGGGACTCCTTCTGGAGACCCAGTACTTC. Translating gives CASRKGLLLETQYF.

V and J are TRBV19 and TRBJ2-7; 9 bases are a match to TRBD2. The CDR3 runs to 15 residues. Per the germline V gene, CDR1 is LNHDA and CDR2 is SQIVND (reference sequence). V was clipped by 5 bases and J by 2 bases; unmatched bases: 7. As DNA, the CDR3 is TGTGCCAGTAGTGAGGCGGGGGGGCTGGCCTACGAGCAGTACTTC. It translates to CASSEAGGLAYEQYF. Variable domain in full (rest from reference TRBV19 and TRBJ2-7): DGGITQSPKYLFRKEGQNVTLSCEQNLNHDAMYWYRQDPGQGLRLIYYSQIVNDFQKGDIAEGYSVSREKKESFPLTVTSAQKNPTAFYLCASSEAGGLAYEQYFGPGTRLTVT.

This clone was detected only a few times. Other DNA sequences within the sample encode an identical CDR3. This chain uses TRBV18 with TRBJ1-1; D remains unclear. Germline V lookup: CDR1 KGHSH, CDR2 LQKENI. The CDR3 sequence is 12 residues long. The V and J ends lost 3 bases and 4 bases respectively, with 6 bases between them. The CDR3 reads CASSPSGTEAFF. The CDR3 DNA reads TGTGCCAGCTCACCGTCGGGCACTGAAGCTTTCTTT.

The chain links TRBV7-3 to TRBJ2-3, with D possibly matching TRBD2 (7 bases). Germline CDR1 SGHTA, CDR2 FQGTGA. This CDR3 is 17 amino acids long. V lost 5 bases and J lost 1, with 19 bases in between. The DNA of the CDR3 is TGTGCCAGCAGCACCACGGGGGGCCAGTGGGGCACAGATACGCAGTATTTT. It codes for CASSTTGGQWGTDTQYF. The variable domain in full, with the rest retrieved from reference TRBV7-3 and TRBJ2-3, is GAGVSQTPSNKVTEKGKYVELRCDPISGHTALYWYRQSLGQGPEFLIYFQGTGAADDSGLPNDRFFAVRPEGSVSTLKIQRTERGDSAVYLCASSTTGGQWGTDTQYFGPGTRLTVL.

CDR3 in DNA: TGTGCCGTTGAGCGGGGGGGCTACAATGAGCAGTTCTTC. As protein: CAVERGGYNEQFF. The rearrangement links TRBV10-3 to TRBJ2-1; TRBD2 agrees at 10 bases. The CDR3 contains 13 residues. The germline gives CDR1 ENHRY, CDR2 SYGVKD. V lost 11 bases to trimming and J lost 3 bases; unmatched junction nucleotides: 4.

This chain uses TRBV6-5 with TRBJ1-1, with D possibly TRBD1 on 5 matching bases. This CDR3 spans 15 amino acids. Between the trimmed V and J ends, which lost 5 bases and 0 bases, there was a span of 13 bases. The germline V gene encodes CDR1 MNHEY and CDR2 SVGAGI. CDR3 loop: CASSQHRIMNTEAFF. CDR3 DNA sequence: TGTGCCAGCAGTCAACACAGGATTATGAACACTGAAGCTTTCTTT.

V usage is TRBV19 and J usage is TRBJ2-7; tentative D call: TRBD1 (5 bases). The CDR3 is made up of 14 amino acids. Germline loops: CDR1 LNHDA, CDR2 SQIVND (reference sequence). V dropped 3 bases and J dropped 7 bases, with 16 bases sitting between them. The chain's CDR3 is CASSIVQGHKEQYF. The CDR3 nucleotides read TGTGCCAGTAGTATCGTCCAGGGTCATAAAGAGCAGTACTTC.

The rearrangement joins TRBV30 to TRBJ2-7; 7 bases map to TRBD1. Trimming removed 0 bases from V and 4 bases from J; junction bases left unmatched: 6. The CDR3 is 14 residues long. CDR1 GTSNPN and CDR2 SVGIG come from the germline V gene (reference sequence). CDR3 coding DNA: TGTGCCTGGAGTGTGTTGGGGACAGCTTACGAGCAGTACTTC. The encoded protein is CAWSVLGTAYEQYF.